This T cell receptor (beta chain) was sequenced for a study of OX40 agonist ivuxolimab in advanced cancers. At the level of the study: Earlier treatment with anti-PD-1, anti-PD-L1 or anti-CTLA-4 was permitted, and approximately 38% had received some. Study observations and caveats: The specificity for antigen of the expanded peripheral T cells was not determined. Fewer expanded clones were found on average in CD4+ than in CD8+ T cells.

CDR3 length: 15 amino acids. Germline assignment: CDR1 SGHAT and CDR2 FQNNGV. Trimming pared 6 bases from V and 4 bases from J, leaving 17 bases between. Profiled with immunoSEQ multiplex PCR; TCRdb holds only in-frame clones, not every one. The data hold some 34,000 clones, with roughly 82% observed a single time. Concerning this clone itself: Its antigen is not identified.

With baseline, cycle 4 day 1, and cycle 7 day 1 as timepoints, blood was sampled. This chain connects TRBV11-2 to TRBJ2-3, with a tentative D call TRBD1 (6 bases). The starting material was CD4+ or CD8+ T cells sorted from blood, obtained in a trial of the OX40 agonist ivuxolimab. The sequence derives from an adult with an advanced solid tumor such as melanoma, head and neck, liver or kidney cancer. CDR3 nucleotides: TGTGCCAGCAGTTTAACCAGGGGTGGCGCAGATACGCAGTATTTT. This gives the protein CASSLTRGGADTQYF.